This TCR beta chain was retrieved from a study of identical twins (dated by TCRdb to 2015 to 2016). Regarding the research as a whole: To test whether fetal clonotypes persist, this study deep-sequenced TCR alpha and beta repertoires from monozygotic twins, from unrelated adults of various ages, and from cord blood. To rule out contamination, replicate twin experiments were performed at different times with different library preparation protocols.

General study outcomes and caveats: Because the same donors could not be followed over many years, the conclusions relied on cross-sectional statistical analysis. Zero-insertion analyses could be partly confounded by invariant T cells such as MAIT and iNKT, although diverse VJ usage argued against such confounding for most clonotypes. In monozygotic twins, recombination models systematically underestimated out-of-frame TCR alpha sharing, but the models matched the sharing seen between unrelated individuals. Abundant cord blood beta clonotypes carried fewer insertions; young adult naive repertoires showed a weaker similar trend, while memory repertoires showed none. In beta out-of-frame sequences, excess twin sharing was weaker, because having fewer shared sequences lowered the signal-to-noise ratio. Compared with coincidental sharing between unrelated individuals, out-of-frame TCR alpha sequences shared between twins had an excess of sequences with low generation probability.

As concerns this clonotype: Its target antigen remains unknown. No per-base quality is available; no much larger clone lies one base away.

Library preparation was by 5' RACE. The instrument given in TCRdb is Illumina HiSeq 2000. A universal primer binding site was introduced by template switching, and a unique molecular identifier was present in the final cDNA, enabling accurate counting of TCR cDNA molecules. First-strand cDNA for TCR alpha and beta chains was synthesized from specific primers in the conserved constant-segment region. To control for contamination, every cDNA library was double barcoded, receiving both a SMART-Mk sample barcode and Illumina barcodes. TruSeq adapter sequences, together with Illumina sample barcodes, were added in two successive PCR steps. The Illumina HiSeq platform was used with custom primers to sequence TCR alpha and beta cDNA libraries. Concerning the study's data processing: MiGEC was used to process raw reads and extract unique molecular identifiers, and MiXCR was used to find CDR3 positions. For each individual, recombination models were inferred using an EM algorithm with the repgenHMM and IGoR tools. The tcR package in R was used for shared clonotype analysis, with sharing normalized by the product of cloneset sizes. Out-of-frame nonproductive sequences were analyzed to study raw recombination free of thymic and clonal selection effects. TCRdb reanalyzed the raw reads on its own, using fastp at Q25 for trimming and MiXCR for clone calling, and kept in-frame beta chains. Each entry merges the rows of one CDR3 protein and shows their most common DNA and genes. For this entry, the V and J calls and clone size follow TCRdb and not the study's own pipeline. This sample is represented by roughly 720,000 distinct CDR3 sequences; 15% to 20% of them were singletons. Around 13% of the sample rests with the top ten.

Only healthy Caucasian donors were included. The twin cohort consisted of three pairs of female monozygotic twins, all aged about 18 to 29 years. Peripheral blood mononuclear cells were used as the source from which RNA for TCR libraries was isolated. Including the terminal cysteine and phenylalanine, the CDR3 comprises 16 residues. CDR3 DNA only is kept here, 48 bases in frame from base 1. Trimming removed 4 bases from V and 5 bases from J; the gene matches leave 14 bases unexplained. CDR1 and CDR2 are read off the germline V gene (reference sequence) as DFQATT and SNEGSKA. This same sample was also taken into another study, of T cells expressing NK-cell markers. As the second publication notes: Under 10 donors provided sorted CD3+CD56+NKG2C+, CD3+CD56+NKG2C- and CD3+CD56-NKG2C+ T-cell subsets, whose TCR beta-chain repertoires were profiled. Among the eight sequenced donors, only one was HCMV-seronegative, while the other seven were HCMV-seropositive. To restrict sorting to alphabetaTCR-expressing T cells, an anti-gammadeltaTCR antibody was added in several experiments. In roughly six donors, the dominant CD3+CD56+NKG2C+ clonotypes were among the top 10 CD8+ clonotypes and accounted for roughly 1.0-7.5% of CD8+ T cells. Those dominant clonotypes were again the most abundant among CD3+CD56-NKG2C+ cells in a few donors, at roughly 25-60.1%. Whether the expanded NKG2C-expressing T cell clones were specific for HCMV antigens remained unclear. The eight sequenced donors were randomly selected healthy volunteers, three men and five women. A commercial ELISA kit detecting HCMV-specific IgG in serum was used to determine HCMV serostatus. For roughly six donors, bulk peripheral blood T-cell repertoires were additionally sequenced from unsorted PBMC. MIGEC was used to demultiplex reads and group reads by UMI, and MiTCR was used to assemble and quantify clonotypes. To remove erroneous sequences, TCR cDNA sequences were retained only when supported by two or more reads. Downstream repertoire analysis used the tcR package, and clonotypes were matched across fractions by CDR3 nucleotide sequence plus V segment. VDJmatch was used to annotate antigen specificity against VDJdb, with one amino acid substitution allowed in CDR3.

The sequenced sample was PBMCs. The source is a young woman in good health. The chain is assembled from TRBV20-1 and TRBJ2-5; a stretch of 9 junction bases matches TRBD2. The CDR3 is CSATRLAVRSKETQYF. The DNA is as follows: TGCAGTGCTACTAGACTAGCGGTGAGATCCAAGGAGACCCAGTACTTC.